This TCR beta chain comes out of a study of control samples from healthy donors and cancer patients. Profiling relied on immunoSEQ multiplex PCR, and the TCRdb table lists in-frame clones only, not all of them. Seen here are approximately 170,000 clones, around 90% observed once, and the top ten hold roughly 1.3%. The source is a woman between 45 and 65 years old in good health. The sample taken for sequencing was blood.

The CDR3 DNA reads as TGCAGCGCCTCCGTGAATACGCAGTATTTT. Residues: CSASVNTQYF. The chain is built from TRBV29-1 and TRBJ2-3, with D hard to call. The CDR3 is made up of 10 amino acids. CDR1 is SQVTM, CDR2 ANQGSEA, per germline. V was clipped by 7 bases and J by 7 bases, with 9 bases between them.